The 2 T cell receptor beta chains below were found in one sample sequenced in a study of T cell repertoires in cytomegalovirus infection. These receptors' targets are unknown. TCRdb itself ran the reads through MiXCR, one entry per CDR3 protein. Here the sample spans about 770,000 distinct CDR3 sequences, around 29% being singletons. The sample was cultured CD8+ T cells from PBMCs, taken from culture after CMV antigen stimulation. These receptors all stem from a human donor in good health (CMV status not recorded). Some clones in this sample may be carry-over from other donors' samples.

The gene calls are TRBV15 and TRBJ2-2; D possibly corresponds to TRBD1 (7 bases). The ends were cut back, 0 bases at V and 4 bases at J, with 12 bases in the middle. This CDR3 region has 16 residues. The germline V gene has CDR1 LNHNV and CDR2 YYDKDF (reference sequence). The CDR3 loop reads CATSRDRQGGTGELFF. The CDR3 bases are TGTGCCACCAGCAGAGATCGGCAGGGGGGCACCGGGGAGCTGTTTTTT.

The chain links TRBV12-3 or TRBV12-4 to TRBJ1-4; 8 bases match TRBD1. The trim removed 3 bases at V and 2 bases at J, leaving 5 bases unmatched. The CDR3 consists of 16 residues. This CDR3 is CASSFDRGGTNEKLFF. CDR3 nucleotides: TGTGCCAGCAGTTTCGACAGGGGCGGGACTAATGAAAAACTGTTTTTT.